What follows is one TCR beta chain and its context. The sample is drawn from a study of OX40 agonist ivuxolimab in advanced cancers. On the study more broadly: Partial responses were achieved by three patients, one with hepatocellular carcinoma and two with cutaneous melanoma.

Profiled with immunoSEQ multiplex PCR; TCRdb holds only in-frame clones, not every one. Of tens of thousands of clones in the sample, roughly 89% were seen once. The sampling schedule covered blood at baseline, cycle 4 day 1, and cycle 7 day 1. V shed 5 bases and J 2 bases; nucleotides not matched to a gene: 5. The CDR3 is 14 amino acids. Germline values: CDR1 SGHNT, CDR2 YENEEA. This TCR was sampled from an adult with an advanced solid tumor such as melanoma, head and neck, liver or kidney cancer. Sequenced here: CD4+ or CD8+ T cells sorted from blood, sampled in a trial of the OX40 agonist ivuxolimab. This rearrangement joins TRBV11-3 to TRBJ2-7, with 8 bases aligning to TRBD2. The CDR3 DNA reads as TGTGCCAGCAGCATTAGCGGGACAACCTACGAGCAGTACTTC. Translated, it gives CASSISGTTYEQYF.